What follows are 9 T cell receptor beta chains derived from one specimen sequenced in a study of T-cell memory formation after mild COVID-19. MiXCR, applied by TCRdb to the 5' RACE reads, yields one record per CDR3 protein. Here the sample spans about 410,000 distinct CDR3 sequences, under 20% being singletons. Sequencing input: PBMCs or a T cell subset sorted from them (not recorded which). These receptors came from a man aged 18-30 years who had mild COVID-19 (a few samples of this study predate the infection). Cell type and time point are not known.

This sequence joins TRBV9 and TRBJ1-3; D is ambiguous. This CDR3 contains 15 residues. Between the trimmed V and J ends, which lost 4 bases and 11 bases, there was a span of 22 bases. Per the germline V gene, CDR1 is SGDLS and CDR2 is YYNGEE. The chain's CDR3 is CASSPAPGGRNAIYF. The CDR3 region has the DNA TGTGCCAGCAGCCCCGCCCCAGGAGGGAGGAACGCCATATATTTT. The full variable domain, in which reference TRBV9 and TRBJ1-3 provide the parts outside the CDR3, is DSGVTQTPKHLITATGQRVTLRCSPRSGDLSVYWYQQSLDQGLQFLIQYYNGEERAKGNILERFSAQQFPDLHSELNLSSLELGDSALYFCASSPAPGGRNAIYFGEGSWLTVV.

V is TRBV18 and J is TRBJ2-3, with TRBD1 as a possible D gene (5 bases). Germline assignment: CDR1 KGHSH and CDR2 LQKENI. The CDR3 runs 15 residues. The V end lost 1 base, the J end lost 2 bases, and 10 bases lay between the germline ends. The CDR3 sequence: CASSPLQGYTDTQYF. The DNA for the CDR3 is TGTGCCAGCTCACCACTTCAGGGATACACAGATACGCAGTATTTT.

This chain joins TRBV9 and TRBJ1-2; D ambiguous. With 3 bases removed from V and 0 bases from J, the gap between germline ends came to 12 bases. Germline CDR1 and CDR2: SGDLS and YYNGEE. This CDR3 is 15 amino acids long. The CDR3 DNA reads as TGTGCCAGCAGCGCAGAGAGCGGAGCTAACTATGGCTACACCTTC. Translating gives CASSAESGANYGYTF.

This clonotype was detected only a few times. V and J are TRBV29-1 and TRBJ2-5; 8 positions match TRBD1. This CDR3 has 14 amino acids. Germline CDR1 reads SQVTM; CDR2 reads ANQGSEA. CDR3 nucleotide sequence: TGCAGTGCTCTACCCGGACAGGGTAAAGAGACCCAGTACTTC. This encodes CSALPGQGKETQYF.

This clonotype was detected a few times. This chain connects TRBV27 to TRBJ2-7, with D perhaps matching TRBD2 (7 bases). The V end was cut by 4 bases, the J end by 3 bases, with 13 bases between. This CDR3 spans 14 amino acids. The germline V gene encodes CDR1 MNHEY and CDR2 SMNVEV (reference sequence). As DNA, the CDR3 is TGTGCCAGCAGTTGGGCAGGGGAGGGCTACGAGCAGTACTTC. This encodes CASSWAGEGYEQYF.

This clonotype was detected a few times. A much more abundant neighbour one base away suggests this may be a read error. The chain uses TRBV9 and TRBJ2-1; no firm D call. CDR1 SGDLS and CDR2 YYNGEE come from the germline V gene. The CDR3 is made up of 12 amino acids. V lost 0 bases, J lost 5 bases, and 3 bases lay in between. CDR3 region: CASSVDNNEQFF. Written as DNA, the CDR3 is TGTGCCAGCAGCGTAGATAACAATGAGCAGTTCTTC.

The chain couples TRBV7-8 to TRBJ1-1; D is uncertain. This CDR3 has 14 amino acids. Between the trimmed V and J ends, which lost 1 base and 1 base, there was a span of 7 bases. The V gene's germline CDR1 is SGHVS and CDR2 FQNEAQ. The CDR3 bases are TGTGCCAGCAGCTTAGAAGTTAAGAACACTGAAGCTTTCTTT. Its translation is CASSLEVKNTEAFF.

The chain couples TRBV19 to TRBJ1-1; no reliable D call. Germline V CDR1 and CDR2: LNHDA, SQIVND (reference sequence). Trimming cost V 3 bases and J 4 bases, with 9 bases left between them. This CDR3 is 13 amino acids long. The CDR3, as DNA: TGTGCCAGTAGTATGTCGGGCCGCACTGAAGCTTTCTTT. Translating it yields CASSMSGRTEAFF.

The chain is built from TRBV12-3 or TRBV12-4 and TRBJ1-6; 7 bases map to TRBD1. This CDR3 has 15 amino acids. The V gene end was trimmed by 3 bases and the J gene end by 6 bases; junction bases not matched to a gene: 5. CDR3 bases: TGTGCCAGCAGTTTCCAGGGGGGGTTTAATTCACCCCTCCACTTT. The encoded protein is CASSFQGGFNSPLHF.